These 15 T cell receptor beta chains originate from one sample sequenced in a study of early stage breast cancer tumors. The table came from immunoSEQ multiplex PCR; TCRdb's copy has only in-frame clones and leaves some out. The repertoire has 69,000 or so clones, around 80% of them found once; the top ten carry roughly 4.7%. The sequenced sample consisted of blood. These receptors all come from a person aged 40 to 50 with breast cancer.

This clone was detected only once. The chain carries TRBV9 and TRBJ1-1; D is unclear. This CDR3 is built from 13 residues. Germline V gene data show CDR1 as SGDLS and CDR2 as YYNGEE. V lost 1 base and J 6 bases, leaving 10 bases between the germline ends. The CDR3 spells CASSVTSLAEAFF. In DNA, the CDR3 is TGTGCCAGCAGCGTAACATCCCTGGCTGAAGCTTTCTTT.

This rearrangement joins TRBV5-5 to TRBJ2-7; 9 bases are a match to TRBD1. CDR3 length: 14 amino acids. V lost 7 bases to trimming and J lost 4 bases; unmatched junction nucleotides: 9. Per the germline V gene, CDR1 is SGHKS and CDR2 is YYEKEE (reference sequence). The CDR3 loop reads CASGGGQGRYEQYF. The CDR3 DNA reads as TGTGCCAGCGGGGGGGGACAGGGTCGATACGAGCAGTACTTC.

The CDR3: CASSRLASSYNEQFF. The CDR3 coding sequence is TGTGCCAGCAGCCGACTAGCGAGCTCCTACAATGAGCAGTTCTTC. This chain uses TRBV11-2 with TRBJ2-1; 8 bases align to TRBD2. The CDR3 is 15 amino acids. V shed 5 bases, J shed 0 bases, and the junction held 3 bases outside the gene matches. The germline gives CDR1 SGHAT, CDR2 FQNNGV.

This chain connects TRBV25-1 to TRBJ1-2, with D perhaps TRBD1 (5 bases). Germline assignment: CDR1 MGHDK and CDR2 SYGVNS. The CDR3 covers 14 residues. V gave up 3 bases and J gave up 8 bases, with 16 bases separating them. The CDR3 is CASSDSGRMRGYTF. CDR3 in DNA: TGTGCCAGCAGTGATTCAGGGAGAATGAGGGGCTACACCTTC.

This rearrangement joins TRBV27 to TRBJ2-7, with TRBD2 matching 7 bases. CDR1 is MNHEY and CDR2 is SMNVEV in the germline V gene (reference sequence). This CDR3 has 13 amino acids. With 3 bases clipped from V and 4 bases from J, the junction kept 3 bases outside the gene matches. In DNA, the CDR3 is TGTGCCAGCAGTTTCTCGGGGGGATACGAGCAGTACTTC. This codes for CASSFSGGYEQYF.

The count of this clone is one. The V and J genes are TRBV25-1 and TRBJ2-5; 9 nucleotides agree with TRBD1. Germline CDR1 and CDR2: MGHDK and SYGVNS. V trimming: 1 base; J trimming: 3 bases; junction bases outside the gene matches: 3. The CDR3 spans 15 residues. The CDR3 protein is CASSELGTGKETQYF. The CDR3 coding sequence is TGTGCCAGCAGTGAATTAGGGACAGGGAAAGAGACCCAGTACTTC. The full variable domain, rest sourced from reference TRBV25-1 and TRBJ2-5, is EADIYQTPRYLVIGTGKKITLECSQTMGHDKMYWYQQDPGMELHLIHYSYGVNSTEKGDLSSESTVSRIRTEHFPLTLESARPSHTSQYLCASSELGTGKETQYFGPGTRLLVL.

The J gene is TRBJ2-3, the V gene TRBV6-5; 10 bases fit TRBD1. Germline CDR1 reads MNHEY; CDR2 reads SVGAGI. The ends lost 5 bases at V and 3 bases at J; junction bases unmatched: 2. This CDR3 has 14 amino acids. The CDR3 sequence: CASSRQGATDTQYF. The CDR3, as DNA: TGTGCCAGCAGTAGACAGGGGGCGACAGATACGCAGTATTTT.

This chain links TRBV4-1 with TRBJ2-7; maybe TRBD2 (6 bases). The ends were cut back, 1 base at V and 2 bases at J, with 12 bases in the middle. CDR1 is MGHRA and CDR2 is YSYEKL in the germline V gene. This CDR3 is built from 15 residues. The CDR3 bases are TGCGCCAGCAGCCAAGTCCCCGGAGGGCCCTACGAGCAGTACTTC. Translated, it gives CASSQVPGGPYEQYF.

The rearrangement joins TRBV2 to TRBJ2-1; the match to TRBD2 covers 11 bases. V trimming: 7 bases; J trimming: 6 bases; junction bases outside the gene matches: 5. There are 14 residues in the CDR3. Per the germline V gene, CDR1 is SNHLY and CDR2 is FYNNEI. Written as DNA, the CDR3 is TGTGCCAGCACCTGGACTAGCGGGCGCAATGAGCAGTTCTTC. The encoded protein is CASTWTSGRNEQFF. Complete variable domain (other parts from reference TRBV2 and TRBJ2-1): EPEVTQTPSHQVTQMGQEVILRCVPISNHLYFYWYRQILGQKVEFLVSFYNNEISEKSEIFDDQFSVERPDGSNFTLKIRSTKLEDSAMYFCASTWTSGRNEQFFGPGTRLTVL.

The chain joins TRBV18 to TRBJ2-4; D is uncertain. Trimming left V 6 bases short and J 1 base short, with 28 bases between. Germline V CDR1 and CDR2: KGHSH, LQKENI. The CDR3 consists of 20 residues. CDR3 protein: CASSKQYGSSGLSAKNIQYF. Written as DNA, the CDR3 is TGTGCCAGCTCTAAACAATACGGCAGTTCAGGTCTTTCCGCCAAAAACATTCAGTACTTC.

This chain's CDR3 is CASSPPSNDPYEQYF. CDR3 coding DNA: TGCGCCAGCAGCCCCCCTAGCAATGACCCCTACGAGCAGTACTTC. The chain has TRBV4-1 and TRBJ2-7; the D gene is possibly TRBD2 (5 bases). This CDR3 has 15 amino acids. Looked up from germline, CDR1 is MGHRA and CDR2 is YSYEKL. The V gene lost 4 bases and the J gene lost 2 bases, with 15 bases spanning the gap.

This rearrangement joins TRBV18 to TRBJ2-3; TRBD2 matches at 10 bases. Looked up from germline, CDR1 is KGHSH and CDR2 is LQKENI. The CDR3 runs to 17 residues. V lost 2 bases, J lost 4 bases, and 9 bases stayed unmatched. The CDR3 region is CASSPRLAGGRADTQYF. As DNA, the CDR3 is TGTGCCAGCTCACCAAGACTAGCGGGTGGACGGGCAGATACGCAGTATTTT.

In DNA form, the CDR3 reads TGTGCCAGCGGGTCTGATTACGAGCAGTACTTC. Translated, it gives CASGSDYEQYF. The genes are TRBV6-6 and TRBJ2-7; D ambiguous. Germline V gene data show CDR1 as MNHNY and CDR2 as SVGAGI (reference sequence). V dropped 8 bases and J dropped 4 bases, with 9 bases sitting between them. The CDR3 spans 11 residues.

This chain links TRBV7-6 with TRBJ2-7; unclear D gene. Germline CDR1 SGHVS, CDR2 FNYEAQ. This CDR3 contains 14 residues. Trimming stripped 3 bases from V and 0 bases from J, with 9 bases between. CDR3 DNA: TGTGCCAGCAGCTTGAAGCGAGGCTCCTACGAGCAGTACTTC. Translating it yields CASSLKRGSYEQYF. Drawing the rest from reference TRBV7-6 and TRBJ2-7, the complete variable domain is GAGVSQSPRYKVTKRGQDVALRCDPISGHVSLYWYRQALGQGPEFLTYFNYEAQQDKSGLPNDRFSAERPEGSISTLTIQRTEQRDSAMYRCASSLKRGSYEQYFGPGTRLTVT.

J is TRBJ2-2 and V is TRBV30; the D is unclear. Trimming left V 5 bases short and J 0 bases short, with 7 bases between. CDR3 length equals 13 residues. The germline gives CDR1 GTSNPN, CDR2 SVGIG (reference sequence). CDR3: CAWELANTGELFF. CDR3 nucleotide sequence: TGTGCCTGGGAACTCGCGAACACCGGGGAGCTGTTTTTT.